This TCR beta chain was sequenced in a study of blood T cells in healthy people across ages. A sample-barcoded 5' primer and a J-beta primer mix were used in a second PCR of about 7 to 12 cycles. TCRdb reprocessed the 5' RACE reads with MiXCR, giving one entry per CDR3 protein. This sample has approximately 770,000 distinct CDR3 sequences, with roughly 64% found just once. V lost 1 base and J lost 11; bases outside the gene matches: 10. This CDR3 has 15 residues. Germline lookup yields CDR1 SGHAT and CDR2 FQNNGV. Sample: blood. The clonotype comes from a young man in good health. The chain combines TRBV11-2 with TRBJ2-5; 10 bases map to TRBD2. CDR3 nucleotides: TGTGCCAGCAGCTTAGGGACTAGCGGAGGGGATGAGCAGTACTTC. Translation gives CASSLGTSGGDEQYF.